This T cell receptor beta chain stems from a study of OX40 agonist ivuxolimab in advanced cancers. Across the whole study: An agonistic anti-OX40 (CD134) antibody, ivuxolimab, was used to treat the patients. Two cutaneous melanoma patients and one hepatocellular carcinoma patient, three in all, had partial responses. Eligibility admitted prior anti-PD-1, anti-PD-L1 or anti-CTLA-4 therapy; about 40% had some. The study, taken as a whole, reports: In the 0.1 to 3.0 mg/kg range, CD4+ and CD8+ blood T cells had expanded clonally by week 6.

Generated by immunoSEQ multiplex PCR, the TCRdb table keeps only in-frame clones and is missing some. Among 83,000 or so clones listed, 84% were seen once. Trimming removed 2 bases from V and 7 bases from J; junction bases left unmatched: 11. The CDR3 has 17 amino acids. Germline V gene lookup returns CDR1 SGHDT and CDR2 YYEEEE. A note on this clone: Its antigen is still unknown.

The clonotype comes from an adult with an advanced solid tumor such as melanoma, head and neck, liver or kidney cancer. The chain carries TRBV5-6 and TRBJ2-2; TRBD1 agrees at 10 bases. Sequenced here: CD4+ or CD8+ T cells sorted from blood, sampled in a trial of the OX40 agonist ivuxolimab. This CDR3 is CASSFLDRGLIFGELFF. In DNA, the CDR3 is TGTGCCAGCAGCTTCCTAGACAGGGGGCTCATTTTCGGGGAGCTGTTTTTT.